These 14 T cell receptor beta chains share one sample of origin, sequenced in a study of early T cells in non-severe SARS-CoV-2 infection. TCRdb called the 5' RACE reads again in MiXCR, with one record for every CDR3 protein. The sample includes 55,000 or so distinct CDR3 sequences, roughly 10% of them seen just once. Material for sequencing was whole blood. These TCRs come from an adult who was a healthcare worker with PCR-confirmed SARS-CoV-2 infection or an uninfected control (not recorded which).

This clonotype was seen many times. The chain carries TRBV20-1 and TRBJ2-2; TRBD2 aligns across 7 bases. This CDR3 contains 15 residues. The V and J ends lost 3 bases and 4 bases, in that order; junction bases with no gene match: 8. Germline loops: CDR1 DFQATT, CDR2 SNEGSKA (reference sequence). The chain's CDR3 is CSASAGDSGTGELFF. CDR3 nucleotide sequence: TGCAGTGCTAGTGCGGGAGACTCGGGCACCGGGGAGCTGTTTTTT.

The rearrangement joins TRBV29-1 to TRBJ2-4, with no clear D. The V gene's germline CDR1 is SQVTM and CDR2 ANQGSEA. CDR3 length: 11 residues. Trimming cost V 4 bases and J 5 bases, with 6 bases left between them. CDR3 DNA: TGCAGCGTTGGACGGCAAAACATTCAGTACTTC. It codes for CSVGRQNIQYF.

This clonotype came up a few times. The chain employs TRBV9 and TRBJ2-1; the match to TRBD2 covers 14 bases. Germline CDR1 and CDR2: SGDLS and YYNGEE. Trimming took 3 bases from V and 8 from J; bases not matched to a gene: 10. This CDR3 has 17 amino acids. CDR3 region: CASSGRFGTSGSYEQFF. CDR3 DNA: TGTGCCAGCAGCGGCCGCTTTGGGACTAGCGGGAGTTATGAGCAGTTCTTC.

This clonotype was observed a few times. This chain joins TRBV4-1 and TRBJ2-2, with D perhaps being TRBD1 or TRBD2 (5 bases each). V was clipped by 0 bases and J by 0 bases, with 14 bases between them. The germline gives CDR1 MGHRA, CDR2 YSYEKL. The CDR3 sequence is 18 residues long. CDR3 sequence (DNA): TGCGCCAGCAGCCAAGATCGGGGCCCGAGGACGAACACCGGGGAGCTGTTTTTT. This gives the protein CASSQDRGPRTNTGELFF.

In this sample, this clonotype turned up a few times. The genes are TRBV14 and TRBJ2-7; D possibly matches TRBD1 or TRBD2 (5 bases each). V dropped 4 bases and J dropped 2 bases, with 21 bases sitting between them. Germline-derived CDR1 and CDR2 are SGHDN and FVKESK. This CDR3 is 17 amino acids long. The CDR3: CASSLHYSGTAAYEQYF. CDR3 in DNA: TGTGCCAGCAGCCTACACTACTCCGGGACGGCCGCCTACGAGCAGTACTTC. Full variable domain (rest looked up from reference TRBV14 and TRBJ2-7): EAGVTQFPSHSVIEKGQTVTLRCDPISGHDNLYWYRRVMGKEIKFLLHFVKESKQDESGMPNNRFLAERTGGTYSTLKVQPAELEDSGVYFCASSLHYSGTAAYEQYFGPGTRLTVT.

The CDR3: CSARIGAGNSPLHF. The CDR3 coding sequence is TGCAGTGCTAGGATTGGGGCAGGTAATTCACCCCTCCACTTT. V and J are TRBV20-1 and TRBJ1-6; TRBD1 might be the D (5 bases). The CDR3 is made up of 14 amino acids. Germline CDR1 and CDR2: DFQATT and SNEGSKA (reference sequence). Trimming left V 3 bases short and J 6 bases short, with 12 bases between.

This clonotype was counted a few times. The rearrangement joins TRBV20-1 to TRBJ2-3; tentatively, D is TRBD1 or TRBD2 (5 bases each). The CDR3 spans 13 residues. Trimming took off 3 bases at V and 0 bases at J, with 7 bases between the two ends. Germline-derived CDR1 and CDR2 are DFQATT and SNEGSKA (reference sequence). CDR3 sequence (DNA): TGCAGTGCTAGGGGACCTAGCACAGATACGCAGTATTTT. This gives the protein CSARGPSTDTQYF.

The chain joins TRBV6-6 to TRBJ1-3; D gene unclear. V was shortened by 2 bases and J by 0 bases, with 5 bases between the two germline ends. From germline, CDR1 is MNHNY and CDR2 SVGAGI (reference sequence). CDR3 length: 14 amino acids. CDR3 in DNA: TGTGCCAGCAGTTACGGTAGCTCTGGAAACACCATATATTTT. Amino acid sequence: CASSYGSSGNTIYF.

This chain uses TRBV7-9 with TRBJ2-2; possible D gene TRBD2, 7 bases. There are 17 residues in the CDR3. CDR1 is SEHNR and CDR2 is FQNEAQ in the germline V gene (reference sequence). Trimming stripped 2 bases from V and 3 bases from J, with 16 bases between. The CDR3 region is CASSLPVTGGHTGELFF. In DNA, the CDR3 is TGTGCCAGCAGCTTACCCGTGACGGGGGGCCACACCGGGGAGCTGTTTTTT.

This clonotype was detected many times. This chain connects TRBV11-2 to TRBJ2-3; unclear D gene. Germline V gene sequence: CDR1 SGHAT, CDR2 FQNNGV. V lost 5 bases and J 0 bases, leaving 12 bases between the germline ends. CDR3 length: 15 amino acids. The CDR3 nucleotides read TGTGCCAGCAGCAAGGCCCGTGCGAGCACAGATACGCAGTATTTT. Translating gives CASSKARASTDTQYF. Together with reference TRBV11-2 and TRBJ2-3, the CDR3 gives the full variable domain: EAGVAQSPRYKIIEKRQSVAFWCNPISGHATLYWYQQILGQGPKLLIQFQNNGVVDDSQLPKDRFSAERLKGVDSTLKIQPAKLEDSAVYLCASSKARASTDTQYFGPGTRLTVL.

This clonotype was recorded many times. V usage is TRBV5-6 and J usage is TRBJ2-7; TRBD1 or TRBD2 may be the D gene (5 bases each). From germline, CDR1 is SGHDT and CDR2 YYEEEE. The germline V and J ends were trimmed by 3 bases and 3 bases, with 22 bases remaining between them. The CDR3 sequence is 17 residues long. The CDR3: CASSSPRTALGDYEQYF. The CDR3 region has the DNA TGTGCCAGCAGCTCCCCCCGGACGGCCTTGGGGGACTACGAGCAGTACTTC.

Relative to its sample, this clonotype is medium-sized (0.01 to 0.1%). The J gene is TRBJ2-3, the V gene TRBV3-1; D unresolved. Germline loops: CDR1 LGHDT, CDR2 YNNKEL (reference sequence). Trimming took 0 bases from V and 8 from J, leaving 9 bases between them. The CDR3 length is 13 residues. The CDR3, as DNA: TGTGCCAGCAGCCAAGACAGGATGGGTACGCAGTATTTT. It translates to CASSQDRMGTQYF.

This clonotype was recorded a few times. The chain combines TRBV10-2 with TRBJ1-2, with D possibly TRBD1 on 6 matching bases. This CDR3 spans 13 amino acids. Trimming left V 8 bases short and J 5 bases short, with 15 bases between. Germline CDR1 WSHSY, CDR2 SAAADI. The CDR3 DNA follows: TGCGCCAGCGGGGGGCTTCGGGAGTATGGCTACACCTTC. Translation gives CASGGLREYGYTF.

The chain uses TRBV11-2 and TRBJ2-1, with 9 bases aligning to TRBD2. The CDR3 has 16 amino acids. Losses at the gene ends were 3 bases for V and 6 bases for J; bases not matched to a gene: 9. Germline lookup yields CDR1 SGHAT and CDR2 FQNNGV. As DNA, the CDR3 is TGTGCCAGCAGCTTGTCGGGACTAGCCCTCCCCAATGAGCAGTTCTTC. Translation gives CASSLSGLALPNEQFF.